Listed here are 16 T cell receptor beta chains from one sample, sequenced in a study of control samples from healthy donors and cancer patients. Profiling relied on immunoSEQ multiplex PCR, and the TCRdb table lists in-frame clones only, not all of them. The sample holds approximately 160,000 clones, 90% to 95% seen once. The sample comprised blood. These receptor sequences come from a woman aged 30 to 39 in good health.

This rearrangement joins TRBV19 to TRBJ2-3; perhaps TRBD2 as D (6 bases). V was cut by 9 bases and J by 0 bases, with 16 bases left in between. CDR3 length: 15 amino acids. Germline V gene lookup returns CDR1 LNHDA and CDR2 SQIVND (reference sequence). The CDR3 nucleotides are TGTGCCAGCCGGTGGGGGAGGACTAGCACAGATACGCAGTATTTT. It yields the protein CASRWGRTSTDTQYF.

A word on this clone: Different DNA sequences within this sample yield the same CDR3. The gene calls are TRBV7-9 and TRBJ2-2; 10 positions match TRBD1. The junction had 13 bases not matched to a gene; V was cut back by 3 bases and J by 3 bases. The CDR3 is 19 residues long. Germline lookup yields CDR1 SEHNR and CDR2 FQNEAQ (reference sequence). CDR3 nucleotide sequence: TGTGCCAGCAGCTTGATTAGGGACAGGGGAGGTCTGGACACCGGGGAGCTGTTTTTT. It yields the protein CASSLIRDRGGLDTGELFF.

This clone was picked up one time. This chain connects TRBV29-1 to TRBJ1-1; 7 bases are a match to TRBD1. The V gene's germline CDR1 is SQVTM and CDR2 ANQGSEA. V gave up 7 bases and J gave up 4 bases; unmatched junction bases: 6. This CDR3 is built from 12 residues. This chain's CDR3 is CSERQGPTEAFF. DNA of the CDR3: TGCAGCGAGAGACAGGGCCCCACTGAAGCTTTCTTT. Using reference TRBV29-1 and TRBJ1-1 for the parts outside the CDR3, the full variable domain is SAVISQKPSRDICQRGTSLTIQCQVDSQVTMMFWYRQQPGQSLTLIATANQGSEATYESGFVIDKFPISRPNLTFSTLTVSNMSPEDSSIYLCSERQGPTEAFFGQGTRLTVV.

The chain joins TRBV28 to TRBJ2-7; 7 bases are shared with TRBD1. CDR1 and CDR2 from the germline V gene are MDHEN and SYDVKM. This CDR3 spans 14 amino acids. Unmatched junction bases numbered 7, after V lost 6 bases and J lost 2 bases. The chain's CDR3 is CASRESDRPYEQYF. Written as DNA, the CDR3 is TGTGCCAGCAGGGAATCGGACAGGCCCTACGAGCAGTACTTC.

The chain recombines TRBV30 with TRBJ2-1; possible D gene TRBD2, 5 bases. CDR3 size: 13 residues. V lost 4 bases to trimming and J lost 6 bases, with 13 bases between them. Germline V gives CDR1 GTSNPN, CDR2 SVGIG (reference sequence). The DNA of the CDR3 is TGTGCCTGGACCCAATATAGCGTCAATGAGCAGTTCTTC. Amino acid sequence: CAWTQYSVNEQFF.

The chain employs TRBV28 and TRBJ1-6; the match to TRBD1 covers 7 bases. The J segment lost 0 bases and the V segment lost 9 bases, leaving 2 bases of the junction unmatched. The length of the CDR3 is 14 residues. Germline values: CDR1 MDHEN, CDR2 SYDVKM. CDR3 DNA: TGTGCCAGTCGGGACAGCTCCTATAATTCACCCCTCCACTTT. Amino acids: CASRDSSYNSPLHF.

The rearrangement links TRBV29-1 to TRBJ1-3, with no clear D. Germline V gives CDR1 SQVTM, CDR2 ANQGSEA. The CDR3 totals 15 residues. Trimming cost V 3 bases and J 4 bases, with 16 bases left between them. The CDR3 coding sequence is TGCAGCGTTGAGAGTCATTGGGATTCGGGAAACACCATATATTTT. The encoded protein is CSVESHWDSGNTIYF. Filled out from reference TRBV29-1 and TRBJ1-3, the complete variable domain reads SAVISQKPSRDICQRGTSLTIQCQVDSQVTMMFWYRQQPGQSLTLIATANQGSEATYESGFVIDKFPISRPNLTFSTLTVSNMSPEDSSIYLCSVESHWDSGNTIYFGEGSWLTVV.

The rearrangement joins TRBV12-5 to TRBJ2-1; perhaps TRBD2 as D (6 bases). CDR1 and CDR2 from the germline V gene are LGHNT and FRNRAP. The CDR3 loop spans 16 amino acids. Trimming shortened V by 0 bases and J by 5 bases, and 14 bases separated the two germline ends. The CDR3 is CASGLVKGLPNNEQFF. For the CDR3, the DNA is TGTGCTAGTGGTTTGGTAAAGGGACTCCCGAACAATGAGCAGTTCTTC.

Here the CDR3 DNA reads TGTGCCAGCAGCTTAGGGACTAGCGGGGGGGAGCTGTTTTTT. Encoded protein: CASSLGTSGGELFF. This chain joins TRBV11-2 and TRBJ2-2; TRBD2 matches at 11 bases. Per germline, CDR1 SGHAT and CDR2 FQNNGV. V trimming: 1 base; J trimming: 8 bases; junction bases outside the gene matches: 0. The CDR3 contains 14 residues.

The rearrangement uses TRBV9 and TRBJ2-5; possibly TRBD2 for D (6 bases). The germline V gene has CDR1 SGDLS and CDR2 YYNGEE. The CDR3 covers 16 residues. Between the trimmed V and J ends, which lost 3 bases and 3 bases, there was a span of 18 bases. CDR3 nucleotides: TGTGCCAGCAGCGCGGGGAGGCGTGGAAGAGAAGAGACCCAGTACTTC. Translation gives CASSAGRRGREETQYF.

The V gene is TRBV9, the J gene TRBJ2-2; either TRBD1 or TRBD2 may fit D (6 bases each). V was trimmed by 3 bases and J by 4 bases, leaving 19 bases between them. This CDR3 is 17 amino acids long. Per the germline V gene, CDR1 is SGDLS and CDR2 is YYNGEE. CDR3 residues: CASSAPRRGRPTGELFF. The CDR3 coding sequence is TGTGCCAGCAGCGCCCCGAGGAGGGGGAGGCCCACCGGGGAGCTGTTTTTT.

V usage is TRBV25-1 and J usage is TRBJ2-1; 7 bases are a match to TRBD2. V lost 6 bases to trimming and J lost 4 bases; unmatched junction nucleotides: 9. The germline gives CDR1 MGHDK, CDR2 SYGVNS. This CDR3 spans 15 amino acids. The CDR3 bases are TGTGCCAGCAGCCCTGTAGCGGGCTATTACAATGAGCAGTTCTTC. Its protein is CASSPVAGYYNEQFF.

This chain links TRBV24-1 with TRBJ2-1, with no clear D. The germline gives CDR1 KGHDR, CDR2 SFDVKD. The CDR3 covers 16 residues. V was clipped by 4 bases and J by 4 bases, with 16 bases between them. The CDR3 DNA reads TGTGCCACCAGTGACAGTCGACCCGATAAGTACAATGAGCAGTTCTTC. Protein product: CATSDSRPDKYNEQFF.

The chain has TRBV7-6 and TRBJ2-1; a weak D match, TRBD2 (5 bases). The CDR3 covers 18 residues. The V gene's germline CDR1 is SGHVS and CDR2 FNYEAQ. The V and J ends lost 2 bases and 0 bases respectively, with 17 bases between them. CDR3 in amino acids: CASSLWNGLLNSYNEQFF. For the CDR3, the DNA is TGTGCCAGCAGCTTATGGAATGGACTCTTAAACTCCTACAATGAGCAGTTCTTC.

The chain combines TRBV6-2 or TRBV6-3 with TRBJ2-1; 13 bases fit TRBD2. Germline lookup yields CDR1 MNHEY and CDR2 SVGEGT. J gave up 7 bases and V 4 bases, and 4 bases lay outside the gene matches. The CDR3 is made up of 15 amino acids. CDR3 sequence: CASSSGTSGVNEQFF. CDR3 DNA sequence: TGTGCCAGCAGTTCCGGGACTAGCGGGGTGAATGAGCAGTTCTTC.

CDR3 sequence: CASSLPYGFGYTF. DNA of the CDR3: TGTGCCAGCAGTTTACCCTATGGGTTTGGCTACACCTTC. The chain recombines TRBV12-3 or TRBV12-4 with TRBJ1-2, with D uncertain. Trimming cost V 2 bases and J 7 bases, with 11 bases left between them. There are 13 residues in the CDR3.